One and the same sample provided the 16 T cell receptor beta chains below, sequenced in a study of identifying expanded T cells in peripheral blood. Repertoires were generated with immunoSEQ multiplex PCR, while TCRdb's copy carries only in-frame clones and drops some. The table shows roughly 100,000 clones, with roughly nine tenths occurring only once. The specimen was blood. The receptors derive from a person aged 18 to 69 in good health.

V usage is TRBV5-6 and J usage is TRBJ2-1; no firm D call. Trimming pared 0 bases from V and 8 bases from J, leaving 9 bases between. Per the germline V gene, CDR1 is SGHDT and CDR2 is YYEEEE. The CDR3 runs 13 residues. The CDR3 DNA follows: TGTGCCAGCAGCTTGGGCCTGGTGGATGAGCAGTTCTTC. This sequence encodes CASSLGLVDEQFF.

This rearrangement joins TRBV7-9 to TRBJ2-7, with D perhaps matching TRBD1 (7 bases). Germline V CDR1 and CDR2: SEHNR, FQNEAQ (reference sequence). This CDR3 spans 14 amino acids. Trimming took off 3 bases at V and 6 bases at J, with 15 bases between the two ends. The CDR3, as DNA: TGTGCCAGCAGCTTTGCAGGGGGAGGCTCCGAGCAGTACTTC. Protein sequence: CASSFAGGGSEQYF.

V and J are TRBV13 and TRBJ2-4; 15 bases match TRBD2. With V trimmed by 5 bases and J by 4 bases, 3 bases remained unmatched. The CDR3 consists of 16 residues. The germline CDR1 and CDR2 sequences are PRHDT and FYEKMQ (reference sequence). The CDR3 reads CASSTGTSGGKNIQYF. The CDR3 coding sequence is TGTGCCAGCAGCACAGGGACTAGCGGGGGGAAAAACATTCAGTACTTC.

The chain recombines TRBV6-6 with TRBJ1-2, with no clear D. V was pared by 2 bases and J by 4 bases, with 14 bases between. Germline values: CDR1 MNHNY, CDR2 SVGAGI (reference sequence). The CDR3 is 15 amino acids. DNA for the CDR3: TGTGCCAGCAGTTACGCCAGGATGGGGAGCTATGGCTACACCTTC. This sequence encodes CASSYARMGSYGYTF.

This clone was detected only once. The V and J genes are TRBV10-3 and TRBJ2-1, with D tentatively TRBD2 (6 bases). The CDR3 is 13 residues long. The germline V and J ends were trimmed by 4 bases and 10 bases, with 14 bases remaining between them. Looked up from germline, CDR1 is ENHRY and CDR2 is SYGVKD. The CDR3 is CAISGEAGSEQFF. In DNA form, the CDR3 reads TGTGCCATCAGTGGAGAGGCGGGGAGCGAGCAGTTCTTC.

The chain uses TRBV18 and TRBJ1-6, with D perhaps matching TRBD1 (5 bases). The germline V and J ends were trimmed by 2 bases and 8 bases, with 13 bases remaining between them. The CDR3 has 15 residues. Germline CDR1 KGHSH, CDR2 LQKENI. DNA for the CDR3: TGTGCCAGCTCACCATGGGGACCTGGCGATTCACCCCTCCACTTT. Translated: CASSPWGPGDSPLHF.

The V call is TRBV7-9, the J call TRBJ1-2; perhaps TRBD1 as D (6 bases). This CDR3 region has 13 residues. Trimming took 5 bases from V and 5 from J, leaving 12 bases between them. Germline assignment: CDR1 SEHNR and CDR2 FQNEAQ (reference sequence). The CDR3 DNA sequence: TGTGCCAGCAGCGACACAGGGAGTTATGGCTACACCTTC. It specifies CASSDTGSYGYTF. Filled out from reference TRBV7-9 and TRBJ1-2, the complete variable domain reads DTGVSQNPRHKITKRGQNVTFRCDPISEHNRLYWYRQTLGQGPEFLTYFQNEAQLEKSRLLSDRFSAERPKGSFSTLEIQRTEQGDSAMYLCASSDTGSYGYTFGSGTRLTVV.

V is TRBV19 and J is TRBJ2-1; 11 bases match TRBD2. The CDR3 is 15 residues long. In germline, CDR1 is LNHDA, CDR2 SQIVND (reference sequence). V gave up 1 base and J gave up 12 bases; unmatched junction bases: 8. CDR3 amino acids: CASSIASGGRTVQFF. The CDR3 nucleotides are TGTGCCAGTAGTATAGCTAGCGGGGGGCGGACGGTGCAGTTCTTC.

The rearrangement joins TRBV7-8 to TRBJ2-5, with a possible D match to TRBD1 (6 bases). V was cut by 2 bases and J by 0 bases, with 7 bases left in between. Germline CDR1 is SGHVS and CDR2 is FQNEAQ. This CDR3 contains 14 residues. The CDR3: CASSLRTDQETQYF. The CDR3 coding sequence is TGTGCCAGCAGCTTAAGGACAGACCAAGAGACCCAGTACTTC.

This clone was seen a single time. The chain is built from TRBV6-5 and TRBJ1-1; D is ambiguous. V was cut by 2 bases and J by 6 bases, with 13 bases left in between. The CDR3 contains 14 residues. CDR1 is MNHEY, CDR2 SVGAGI, per germline. CDR3 coding DNA: TGTGCCAGCAGTTACGGAGTTATGAGTTCTGAAGCTTTCTTT. It codes for CASSYGVMSSEAFF.

There are many counts of this clone. V gene TRBV5-1 combines with J gene TRBJ1-3; D not resolved. Germline values: CDR1 SGHRS, CDR2 YFSETQ. Trimming pared 4 bases from V and 0 bases from J, leaving 2 bases between. The CDR3 runs 12 residues. This CDR3 reads CASSNSGNTIYF. The CDR3 DNA is TGCGCCAGCAGCAACTCTGGAAACACCATATATTTT.

The chain carries TRBV27 and TRBJ2-2, with D possibly matching TRBD2 (5 bases). Looked up from germline, CDR1 is MNHEY and CDR2 is SMNVEV (reference sequence). Trimming took off 3 bases at V and 3 bases at J, with 11 bases between the two ends. The CDR3 spans 15 residues. Here the CDR3 reads CASSFGGPYTGELFF. CDR3 in DNA: TGTGCCAGCAGTTTCGGCGGGCCATACACCGGGGAGCTGTTTTTT.

This chain connects TRBV5-6 to TRBJ2-2; D remains ambiguous. The CDR3 length is 17 residues. CDR1 and CDR2 from the germline V gene are SGHDT and YYEEEE. Trimming shortened V by 0 bases and J by 0 bases, and 12 bases separated the two germline ends. For the CDR3, the DNA is TGTGCCAGCAGCTTGGATTATGGGCGGTCGAACACCGGGGAGCTGTTTTTT. This translates into CASSLDYGRSNTGELFF.

The table lists this clone with a count of one. This chain connects TRBV7-2 to TRBJ2-5; D is uncertain. Germline V gives CDR1 SGHTA, CDR2 FQGNSA. The V and J ends lost 1 base and 1 base respectively, with 10 bases between them. CDR3 length equals 15 residues. The CDR3 DNA is TGTGCCAGCAGCTTAGGGGCGCCGGGCCAAGAGACCCAGTACTTC. It specifies CASSLGAPGQETQYF. Full variable domain (outside the CDR3, taken from reference TRBV7-2 and TRBJ2-5): GAGVSQSPSNKVTEKGKDVELRCDPISGHTALYWYRQSLGQGLEFLIYFQGNSAPDKSGLPSDRFSAERTGGSVSTLTIQRTQQEDSAVYLCASSLGAPGQETQYFGPGTRLLVL.

This rearrangement joins TRBV7-9 to TRBJ1-3; the match to TRBD1 covers 8 bases. Germline-derived CDR1 and CDR2 are SEHNR and FQNEAQ (reference sequence). V lost 5 bases and J lost 3; bases outside the gene matches: 6. This CDR3 spans 15 amino acids. The CDR3 region has the DNA TGTGCCAGCAGCCCGGGACAGGCAGATGGAAACACCATATATTTT. Translation: CASSPGQADGNTIYF.

The J gene is TRBJ2-1, the V gene TRBV27, with D possibly matching TRBD1 (6 bases). This CDR3 spans 16 amino acids. Trimming pared 0 bases from V and 0 bases from J, leaving 9 bases between. In germline, CDR1 is MNHEY, CDR2 SMNVEV (reference sequence). The CDR3 coding sequence is TGTGCCAGCAGTTTATCTACAGGGAGCTCCTACAATGAGCAGTTCTTC. Its translation is CASSLSTGSSYNEQFF.